The clone carrying this TCR beta chain was found once. Under the authors' procedure: Amplification from reference gene primers served as the basis for estimated nucleated cell counts. Libraries were prepared by immunoSEQ multiplex PCR; TCRdb keeps only in-frame clonotypes and omits some of them. V and J calls plus clone size are reproduced from that table; the DNA served to infer D and trimming. The sample holds tens of thousands of clones, 80% to 90% seen once. These data originate in a study of blood T cell repertoires in COVID-19. Study-level background: Acute-phase and convalescent COVID-19 samples originated in the United States, Italy and Spain. PBMCs, B-cell-depleted T cells, or T cells provided the cDNA or gDNA that made up the material.

Germline assignment: CDR1 SGHRS and CDR2 YFSETQ. This CDR3 is built from 15 residues. The V and J ends lost 0 bases and 4 bases respectively, with 12 bases between them. The rearrangement uses TRBV5-1 and TRBJ2-3; D may be TRBD2 (6 bases). The sequence was obtained from a man over 45 with active or convalescent COVID-19. Material: peripheral blood. The DNA for the CDR3 is TGCGCCAGCAGCTTGGACGGGAGTCCCGCAGATACGCAGTATTTT. It yields the protein CASSLDGSPADTQYF.